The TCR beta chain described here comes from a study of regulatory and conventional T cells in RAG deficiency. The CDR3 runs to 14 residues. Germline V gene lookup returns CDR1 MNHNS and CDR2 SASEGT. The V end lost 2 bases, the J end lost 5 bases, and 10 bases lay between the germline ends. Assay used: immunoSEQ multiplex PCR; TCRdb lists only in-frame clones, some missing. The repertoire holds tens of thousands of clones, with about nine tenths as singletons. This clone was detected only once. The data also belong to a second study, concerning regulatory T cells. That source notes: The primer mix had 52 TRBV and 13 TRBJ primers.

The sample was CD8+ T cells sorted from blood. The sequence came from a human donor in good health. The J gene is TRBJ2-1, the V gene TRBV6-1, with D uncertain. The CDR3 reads CASSESAENNEQFF. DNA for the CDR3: TGTGCCAGCAGTGAAAGTGCAGAAAACAATGAGCAGTTCTTC.